This passage covers 20 T cell receptor beta chains from one sample sequenced in a study of T cell responses to AZD1222 COVID-19 vaccine. TCRdb keeps only in-frame clones here, not all; method: immunoSEQ multiplex PCR. The data show approximately 150,000 clones, roughly nine tenths seen once. The specimen comprised peripheral blood, sampled 28 days after the second AZD1222 dose. The receptor set was obtained from an adult who received the AZD1222 COVID-19 vaccine.

The chain employs TRBV19 and TRBJ2-3; D not resolved. CDR3 length: 16 amino acids. The germline gives CDR1 LNHDA, CDR2 SQIVND (reference sequence). With 3 bases removed from V and 0 bases from J, the gap between germline ends came to 13 bases. The chain's CDR3 is CASSISPEPSTDTQYF. The CDR3 DNA is TGTGCCAGTAGTATCTCTCCAGAGCCTAGCACAGATACGCAGTATTTT.

Only one count was recorded for this clone. This chain links TRBV6-2 or TRBV6-3 with TRBJ1-2; D call uncertain. V was trimmed by 0 bases and J by 1 base, leaving 6 bases between them. This CDR3 is 14 amino acids long. CDR1 and CDR2 (germline): MNHEY, SVGEGT. CDR3 protein: CASSYSGNNYGYTF. CDR3 bases: TGTGCCAGCAGTTACTCTGGCAATAACTATGGCTACACCTTC.

J is TRBJ2-5 and V is TRBV7-2; D ambiguous. Germline-derived CDR1 and CDR2 are SGHTA and FQGNSA. With 6 bases removed from V and 5 bases from J, the gap between germline ends came to 13 bases. This CDR3 has 13 amino acids. CDR3 in amino acids: CASSSDGWETQYF. The DNA for the CDR3 is TGTGCCAGCAGTTCTGACGGGTGGGAGACCCAGTACTTC. Supplemented by reference TRBV7-2 and TRBJ2-5, the full variable domain reads GAGVSQSPSNKVTEKGKDVELRCDPISGHTALYWYRQSLGQGLEFLIYFQGNSAPDKSGLPSDRFSAERTGGSVSTLTIQRTQQEDSAVYLCASSSDGWETQYFGPGTRLLVL.

The gene calls are TRBV6-5 and TRBJ1-2; 11 bases are shared with TRBD1. CDR1 is MNHEY and CDR2 is SVGAGI in the germline V gene. The CDR3 length is 14 residues. The V gene end was trimmed by 5 bases and the J gene end by 6 bases; junction bases not matched to a gene: 5. This chain's CDR3 is CASSRTGGYDGYTF. The CDR3 bases are TGTGCCAGCAGTAGGACAGGGGGCTACGATGGCTACACCTTC.

V and J are TRBV7-9 and TRBJ2-7, with D unclear. The CDR3 loop spans 14 amino acids. The V end was cut by 5 bases, the J end by 5 bases, with 16 bases between. The germline CDR1 and CDR2 sequences are SEHNR and FQNEAQ (reference sequence). CDR3: CASSGKAGFHEQYF. CDR3 DNA sequence: TGTGCCAGCAGCGGAAAGGCAGGATTCCACGAGCAGTACTTC.

This clone occurred once. The rearrangement uses TRBV5-4 and TRBJ1-6; 12 nucleotides match TRBD1. The CDR3 contains 18 residues. Germline V gene lookup returns CDR1 SGHNT and CDR2 YYREEE (reference sequence). V lost 2 bases to trimming and J lost 6 bases; unmatched junction nucleotides: 9. The CDR3 nucleotides are TGTGCCAGCAGCTTCGGCCTGGGACAGGGGGCCGGTAATTCACCCCTCCACTTT. Translating gives CASSFGLGQGAGNSPLHF.

The chain links TRBV5-6 to TRBJ2-7, with TRBD2 matching 8 bases. J lost 0 bases, V lost 5 bases, and 10 bases had no gene match. The CDR3 runs to 16 residues. Germline CDR1 SGHDT, CDR2 YYEEEE. CDR3 region: CASSYTTGRVSYEQYF. CDR3 nucleotide sequence: TGTGCCAGCAGTTATACCACCGGGAGGGTCTCCTACGAGCAGTACTTC.

The rearrangement links TRBV11-1 to TRBJ2-1; tentatively, D is TRBD1 or TRBD2 (5 bases each). Germline V gene lookup returns CDR1 SGHAT and CDR2 FQDESV (reference sequence). Trimming removed 2 bases at V and 7 bases at J, with 15 bases between. This CDR3 is 15 amino acids long. As DNA, the CDR3 is TGTGCCAGCAGCTTAATGAGGGGTAGGTTGAATGAGCAGTTCTTC. Translation: CASSLMRGRLNEQFF.

The chain links TRBV27 to TRBJ1-1; D is undetermined. Germline CDR1 reads MNHEY; CDR2 reads SMNVEV (reference sequence). There are 14 residues in the CDR3. Deletions cut 7 bases from V and 0 bases from J, with 12 bases between. Here the CDR3 reads CASKPWLMNTEAFF. The CDR3 DNA reads as TGTGCCAGCAAACCTTGGTTGATGAACACTGAAGCTTTCTTT.

The chain couples TRBV7-2 to TRBJ2-3, with a weak D call TRBD1 (5 bases). The ends were cut back, 3 bases at V and 1 base at J, with 11 bases in the middle. Germline CDR1 is SGHTA and CDR2 is FQGNSA. The CDR3 runs to 15 residues. The CDR3 loop is CASSFGVRGTDTQYF. The CDR3 DNA follows: TGTGCCAGCAGCTTTGGGGTCAGGGGCACAGATACGCAGTATTTT.

This chain uses TRBV11-1 with TRBJ1-1; possible D gene TRBD1, 6 bases. Trimming pared 4 bases from V and 2 bases from J, leaving 14 bases between. Germline values: CDR1 SGHAT, CDR2 FQDESV (reference sequence). The CDR3 sequence is 15 residues long. The CDR3 sequence is CASSYLWGANTEAFF. The CDR3 coding sequence is TGTGCCAGCAGCTACCTCTGGGGGGCTAACACTGAAGCTTTCTTT. Combining the CDR3 with reference TRBV11-1 and TRBJ1-1 gives the whole variable domain EAEVAQSPRYKITEKSQAVAFWCDPISGHATLYWYRQILGQGPELLVQFQDESVVDDSQLPKDRFSAERLKGVDSTLKIQPAELGDSAMYLCASSYLWGANTEAFFGQGTRLTVV.

This chain links TRBV4-1 with TRBJ1-2, with D unresolved. The germline gives CDR1 MGHRA, CDR2 YSYEKL. The CDR3 has 13 amino acids. V lost 0 bases and J 8 bases, leaving 10 bases between the germline ends. CDR3 coding DNA: TGCGCCAGCAGCCAAGAGTCAGTCCGCGGCTACACCTTC. Its protein is CASSQESVRGYTF.

The sample holds a few counts of this clone. The chain recombines TRBV29-1 with TRBJ2-1; D possibly corresponds to TRBD2 (5 bases). V dropped 4 bases and J dropped 12 bases, with 13 bases sitting between them. The V gene's germline CDR1 is SQVTM and CDR2 ANQGSEA. The CDR3 sequence is 11 residues long. The CDR3 here is CSVVVGAGQFF. In DNA form, the CDR3 reads TGCAGCGTTGTCGTGGGCGCGGGGCAGTTCTTC.

The chain links TRBV4-3 to TRBJ1-1, with 8 nucleotides matching TRBD1. V lost 4 bases, J lost 1 base, and 8 bases stayed unmatched. CDR1 and CDR2 (germline): LGHNA, YSLEER. CDR3 length: 16 residues. CDR3 in amino acids: CASSRGQGEKNTEAFF. The CDR3 bases are TGCGCCAGCAGCCGAGGACAGGGTGAGAAGAACACTGAAGCTTTCTTT.

The gene calls are TRBV7-9 and TRBJ2-3, with TRBD2 matching over 10 bases. V shed 5 bases, J shed 3 bases, and the junction held 5 bases outside the gene matches. CDR1 is SEHNR and CDR2 is FQNEAQ in the germline V gene (reference sequence). The CDR3 loop spans 15 amino acids. CDR3 nucleotides: TGTGCCAGCAGCGCACCGGGACTAGCGACAGATACGCAGTATTTT. Its translation: CASSAPGLATDTQYF.

This sequence joins TRBV2 and TRBJ1-2; 8 bases align to TRBD1. The germline CDR1 and CDR2 sequences are SNHLY and FYNNEI. The CDR3 has 12 amino acids. Unmatched junction bases numbered 3, after V lost 4 bases and J lost 8 bases. CDR3 loop: CASSGTGLGYTF. The CDR3 nucleotides read TGTGCCAGCAGTGGGACAGGGCTCGGCTACACCTTC.

The chain uses TRBV18 and TRBJ2-7; 9 bases are shared with TRBD1. The CDR3 consists of 14 residues. V shed 4 bases and J 1 base; nucleotides not matched to a gene: 2. CDR1 KGHSH and CDR2 LQKENI come from the germline V gene. This CDR3 reads CASSRDRDSYEQYF. The DNA for the CDR3 is TGTGCCAGCTCACGGGACAGGGATTCCTACGAGCAGTACTTC.

The count of this clone is one. J is TRBJ1-2 and V is TRBV6-1; TRBD1 matches 8 bases. V shed 3 bases and J 6 bases; nucleotides not matched to a gene: 6. This CDR3 comprises 14 residues. The germline gives CDR1 MNHNS, CDR2 SASEGT. The CDR3, as DNA: TGTGCCAGCAGTGAGAGGACAGGGAAAGATGGCTACACCTTC. Its protein is CASSERTGKDGYTF.

The chain couples TRBV7-2 to TRBJ2-7; 10 bases map to TRBD2. After removal of 4 bases from V and 7 bases from J, the junction contained 7 bases not matched to a gene. Germline V gene data show CDR1 as SGHTA and CDR2 as FQGNSA. The CDR3 runs to 14 residues. CDR3 region: CASSSPGLAMEQYF. CDR3 DNA: TGTGCCAGCAGCTCTCCGGGACTAGCGATGGAGCAGTACTTC.

The chain has TRBV18 and TRBJ1-2; no reliable D call. Germline V lookup: CDR1 KGHSH, CDR2 LQKENI. This CDR3 comprises 13 residues. V was pared by 0 bases and J by 8 bases, with 10 bases between. The CDR3: CASSPPSSGGYTF. In nucleotides, the CDR3 is TGTGCCAGCTCACCACCCTCGTCGGGGGGCTACACCTTC. Supplemented by reference TRBV18 and TRBJ1-2, the full variable domain reads NAGVMQNPRHLVRRRGQEARLRCSPMKGHSHVYWYRQLPEEGLKFMVYLQKENIIDESGMPKERFSAEFPKEGPSILRIQQVVRGDSAAYFCASSPPSSGGYTFGSGTRLTVV.